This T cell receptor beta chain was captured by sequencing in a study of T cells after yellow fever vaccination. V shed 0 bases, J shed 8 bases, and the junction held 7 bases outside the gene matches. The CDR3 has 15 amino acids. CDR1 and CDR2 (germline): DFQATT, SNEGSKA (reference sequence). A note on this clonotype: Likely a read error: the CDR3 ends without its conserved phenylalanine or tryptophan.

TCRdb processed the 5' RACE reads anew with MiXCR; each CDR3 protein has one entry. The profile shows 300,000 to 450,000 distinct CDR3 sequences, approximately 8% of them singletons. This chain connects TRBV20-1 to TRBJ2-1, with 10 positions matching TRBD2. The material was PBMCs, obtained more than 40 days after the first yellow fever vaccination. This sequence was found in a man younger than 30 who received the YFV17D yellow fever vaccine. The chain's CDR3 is CSARDGTSVRDEQFS. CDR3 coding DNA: TGCAGTGCTAGAGACGGGACTAGCGTGCGGGATGAGCAGTTCTCC.